The present TCR beta chain was sequenced within a study of T cells after yellow fever vaccination. Study at large: The authors prepared low-cell-number fractions using SMART-Seq v4 Ultra Low Input.

Researchers made TCR cDNA using 5'RACE template switching, and this step added a universal primer site and UMIs. TCRdb re-called the 5' RACE reads through MiXCR, storing one row per CDR3 protein. Of around 100,000 distinct CDR3 sequences in the sample, roughly 8.4% are singletons; the top ten hold around 25%. This clonotype was observed a handful of times. Its target is not known. Points from the study as a whole: Some clonotypes were seen in both the CD4 and the CD8 compartments. These made up a small share and likely arose from convergent recombination. Booster sampling recovered most clones from primary vaccination (roughly 96% CD4, around 90% CD8).

This receptor was taken from a man between 25 and 39 years old who received the YFV17D yellow fever vaccine. The material sequenced was CD8+ T cells sorted from PBMCs, taken 45 days after the yellow fever booster vaccination.

CDR3 sequence: CASSSFVYGYTF. The CDR3 DNA follows: TGTGCCAGCAGCTCATTCGTCTATGGCTACACCTTC. The rearrangement links TRBV7-9 to TRBJ1-2; no firm D call. CDR3 length: 12 residues. Germline-derived CDR1 and CDR2 are SEHNR and FQNEAQ (reference sequence). V was clipped by 4 bases and J by 4 bases, with 7 bases between them.